The source of this TCR beta chain is a study of response to subunit inactivated influenza vaccine. General observations from the study: Few new T cells, the authors suggested, are recruited by each seasonal influenza vaccination.

Using its own MiXCR run on the RT-PCR reads, TCRdb lists one record per CDR3 protein. The table records almost 600,000 distinct CDR3 sequences, around 15% of them present only once. A word on this clonotype: The antigen is not known.

Germline CDR1 SEHNR, CDR2 FQNEAQ (reference sequence). The CDR3 loop spans 13 amino acids. The ends were cut back, 4 bases at V and 7 bases at J, with 14 bases in the middle. This TCR came from a man over 45 who received an inactivated influenza vaccine. The specimen comprised PBMCs from blood, sampled 11 to 12 days after vaccination. The chain carries TRBV7-9 and TRBJ2-7, with D perhaps given as TRBD1 or TRBD2 (5 bases each). This chain's CDR3 is CASSSGTPGEQYF. CDR3 bases: TGTGCCAGCAGCTCCGGGACGCCGGGAGAGCAGTACTTC.